The 24 T cell receptor beta chains below were found in one sample sequenced in a study of control samples from healthy donors and cancer patients. Clones were read by immunoSEQ multiplex PCR, and TCRdb kept only the in-frame ones, dropping some. The sample has 45,000 or so clones, 85% to 95% seen once; the top ten hold roughly a fifth. The sequenced sample consisted of PBMCs. These TCRs come from a woman aged 40 to 55 with head and neck cancer.

The genes are TRBV28 and TRBJ1-1, with D unclear. The V end lost 6 bases, the J end lost 0 bases, and 8 bases lay between the germline ends. Germline loops: CDR1 MDHEN, CDR2 SYDVKM. The CDR3 length is 13 residues. The CDR3 loop reads CASRGSLNTEAFF. In DNA, the CDR3 is TGTGCCAGCAGAGGGTCCTTGAACACTGAAGCTTTCTTT. The full variable domain, completed using reference TRBV28 and TRBJ1-1, is DVKVTQSSRYLVKRTGEKVFLECVQDMDHENMFWYRQDPGLGLRLIYFSYDVKMKEKGDIPEGYSVSREKKERFSLILESASTNQTSMYLCASRGSLNTEAFFGQGTRLTVV.

This clone was picked up one time. V usage is TRBV6-5 and J usage is TRBJ2-1; D gene ambiguous. With 0 bases removed from V and 8 bases from J, the gap between germline ends came to 5 bases. This CDR3 region has 12 residues. CDR1 and CDR2 from the germline V gene are MNHEY and SVGAGI. CDR3 nucleotide sequence: TGTGCCAGCAGTTACTCTGGGGATGAGCAGTTCTTC. This translates into CASSYSGDEQFF.

CDR3 sequence reads: CATSGPGQGTNQPQHF. In DNA form, the CDR3 reads TGTGCCACCAGTGGTCCGGGACAGGGAACAAATCAGCCCCAGCATTTT. The chain joins TRBV24-1 to TRBJ1-5; 9 bases are shared with TRBD1. Germline loops: CDR1 KGHDR, CDR2 SFDVKD. The CDR3 runs 16 residues. Trimming at V came to 5 bases and at J to 4 bases, leaving 8 bases not matched to a gene.

The genes are TRBV27 and TRBJ2-5; tentatively, D is TRBD2 (5 bases). This CDR3 has 14 residues. With 6 bases removed from V and 0 bases from J, the gap between germline ends came to 11 bases. CDR1 is MNHEY and CDR2 is SMNVEV in the germline V gene (reference sequence). The CDR3 DNA reads as TGTGCCAGCAGCACTAGTTGGGACCAAGAGACCCAGTACTTC. This encodes CASSTSWDQETQYF.

V usage is TRBV6-5 and J usage is TRBJ2-7; D is uncertain. Trimming shortened V by 0 bases and J by 5 bases, and 11 bases separated the two germline ends. Looked up from germline, CDR1 is MNHEY and CDR2 is SVGAGI. This CDR3 has 14 amino acids. CDR3 amino acids: CASSYSLGFDEQYF. CDR3 in DNA: TGTGCCAGCAGTTACTCGTTAGGGTTCGACGAGCAGTACTTC.

J is TRBJ1-1 and V is TRBV29-1, with D possibly TRBD1 on 5 matching bases. Trimming took off 3 bases at V and 0 bases at J, with 11 bases between the two ends. The CDR3 has 14 amino acids. The germline V gene encodes CDR1 SQVTM and CDR2 ANQGSEA. The CDR3 sequence is CSVESRALNTEAFF. The CDR3 nucleotides read TGCAGCGTTGAGTCCAGGGCCTTGAACACTGAAGCTTTCTTT.

The V call is TRBV4-1, the J call TRBJ2-1; 7 bases match TRBD2. The CDR3 has 16 amino acids. J lost 5 bases, V lost 1 base, and 8 bases had no gene match. Per germline, CDR1 MGHRA and CDR2 YSYEKL. CDR3 sequence (DNA): TGCGCCAGCAGCCAAGTAGTACTAGCGACGGACAATGAGCAGTTCTTC. It encodes CASSQVVLATDNEQFF.

The chain uses TRBV12-3 or TRBV12-4 and TRBJ2-3; possibly TRBD1 or TRBD2 for D (5 bases each). The CDR3 spans 12 residues. The ends were cut back, 6 bases at V and 6 bases at J, with 10 bases in the middle. CDR3 DNA: TGTGCCAGCAGGGGGGTAGCGGATACGCAGTATTTT. It yields the protein CASRGVADTQYF.

V is TRBV6-2 or TRBV6-3 and J is TRBJ1-6; 8 bases match TRBD1. Germline CDR1 is MNHEY and CDR2 is SVGEGT. Unmatched junction bases numbered 4, after V lost 6 bases and J lost 6 bases. There are 14 residues in the CDR3. CDR3: CASSEGQANSPLHF. CDR3 coding DNA: TGTGCCAGCAGCGAGGGACAGGCTAATTCACCCCTCCACTTT.

The chain joins TRBV19 to TRBJ2-7; D ambiguous. The length of the CDR3 is 12 residues. The V gene's germline CDR1 is LNHDA and CDR2 SQIVND (reference sequence). Trimming cost V 3 bases and J 6 bases, with 9 bases left between them. Here the CDR3 DNA reads TGTGCCAGTAGTATGGGGTCCCTCGAGCAGTACTTC. Encoded protein: CASSMGSLEQYF.

The chain recombines TRBV5-4 with TRBJ2-5, with 7 nucleotides matching TRBD2. J lost 7 bases, V lost 1 base, and 13 bases had no gene match. CDR3 length equals 16 residues. The germline CDR1 and CDR2 sequences are SGHNT and YYREEE (reference sequence). The CDR3 loop is CASSLNGEGRLWTQYF. For the CDR3, the DNA is TGTGCCAGCAGCTTGAATGGGGAGGGACGACTATGGACCCAGTACTTC.

This rearrangement joins TRBV11-2 to TRBJ2-2, with 9 bases identical to TRBD1. Losses at the gene ends were 3 bases for V and 5 bases for J; bases not matched to a gene: 4. Germline CDR1 is SGHAT and CDR2 is FQNNGV. This CDR3 has 15 residues. The CDR3 coding sequence is TGTGCCAGCAGCTTCCAGGGACAGGGAACCGGGGAGCTGTTTTTT. It is translated as CASSFQGQGTGELFF.

This clone was seen only a few times. The chain has TRBV6-5 and TRBJ2-3, with D unresolved. V was trimmed by 10 bases and J by 3 bases, leaving 14 bases between them. The germline V gene encodes CDR1 MNHEY and CDR2 SVGAGI. CDR3 size: 13 residues. The CDR3 DNA is TGTGCCACCCTTTCCTGGGGAACAGATACGCAGTATTTT. Translating it yields CATLSWGTDTQYF.

The chain links TRBV2 to TRBJ2-1; 11 bases are shared with TRBD2. The CDR3 consists of 18 residues. Germline CDR1 SNHLY, CDR2 FYNNEI. Trimming took 3 bases from V and 2 from J; bases not matched to a gene: 9. The CDR3, as DNA: TGTGCCAGCAGTGATATCCCCCATAGCGGGAGGGCCTACAATGAGCAGTTCTTC. It encodes CASSDIPHSGRAYNEQFF.

This chain joins TRBV2 and TRBJ1-1; 9 bases fit TRBD1. The CDR3 has 13 residues. V was clipped by 6 bases and J by 8 bases; unmatched bases: 7. Germline-derived CDR1 and CDR2 are SNHLY and FYNNEI. CDR3 DNA sequence: TGTGCCAGCAGAAGGACAGGGGCTGGGGAAGCTTTCTTT. It encodes CASRRTGAGEAFF. The full variable domain, rest sourced from reference TRBV2 and TRBJ1-1, is EPEVTQTPSHQVTQMGQEVILRCVPISNHLYFYWYRQILGQKVEFLVSFYNNEISEKSEIFDDQFSVERPDGSNFTLKIRSTKLEDSAMYFCASRRTGAGEAFFGQGTRLTVV.

The V and J genes are TRBV13 and TRBJ2-5; D is undetermined. V lost 5 bases, J lost 2 bases, and 12 bases lay in between. The CDR3 consists of 14 residues. Germline CDR1 PRHDT, CDR2 FYEKMQ (reference sequence). In DNA, the CDR3 is TGTGCCAGCAGCCGAAATAGTGCTCAAGAGACCCAGTACTTC. Amino acid sequence: CASSRNSAQETQYF.

The chain has TRBV3-1 (or the pseudogene TRBV3-2) and TRBJ2-2; D remains unclear. V gave up 4 bases and J gave up 0 bases, with 9 bases separating them. Germline CDR1 reads LGHDT; CDR2 reads YNNKEL (reference sequence). This CDR3 has 15 residues. CDR3 bases: TGTGCCAGCAGCCGAAGAGAGGCGAACACCGGGGAGCTGTTTTTT. It encodes CASSRREANTGELFF.

This clone showed up just once. J is TRBJ2-7 and V is TRBV28; 7 positions match TRBD2. Trimming took 2 bases from V and 2 from J; bases not matched to a gene: 3. The CDR3 covers 14 residues. Germline assignment: CDR1 MDHEN and CDR2 SYDVKM. This CDR3 reads CASSLGGRAYEQYF. The CDR3 DNA sequence: TGTGCCAGCAGTTTAGGTGGGAGGGCCTACGAGCAGTACTTC.

Concerning this clone: Other DNA sequences within the sample encode an identical CDR3. The V gene is TRBV7-3, the J gene TRBJ2-1; TRBD2 agrees at 13 bases. Trimming removed 5 bases from V and 7 bases from J; junction bases left unmatched: 5. CDR1 is SGHTA, CDR2 FQGTGA, per germline. The CDR3 has 15 residues. CDR3 amino acids: CASSLGLAGVNEQFF. The DNA for the CDR3 is TGTGCCAGCAGCCTTGGACTAGCGGGAGTAAATGAGCAGTTCTTC.

J is TRBJ1-1 and V is TRBV28, with D unresolved. V gave up 10 bases and J gave up 1 base, with 13 bases separating them. Germline V gives CDR1 MDHEN, CDR2 SYDVKM. The CDR3 has 13 amino acids. The CDR3 loop reads CAIMQSGNTEAFF. The CDR3, as DNA: TGTGCCATCATGCAAAGTGGGAACACTGAAGCTTTCTTT.

The genes are TRBV5-1 and TRBJ1-1, with D unclear. With 4 bases removed from V and 4 bases from J, the gap between germline ends came to 11 bases. Germline-derived CDR1 and CDR2 are SGHRS and YFSETQ. The CDR3 loop spans 13 amino acids. CDR3 residues: CASSIRHGTEAFF. In nucleotides, the CDR3 is TGCGCCAGCAGCATACGACATGGCACTGAAGCTTTCTTT.

The count of this clone is one. J is TRBJ2-2 and V is TRBV24-1; D remains ambiguous. V lost 0 bases and J lost 6, with 1 base in between. The CDR3 loop spans 12 amino acids. CDR1 and CDR2 (germline): KGHDR, SFDVKD. The CDR3 DNA sequence: TGTGCCACCAGTGATTTGGCCGGGGAGCTGTTTTTT. Residues: CATSDLAGELFF.

The table lists this clone with a count of one. The chain joins TRBV19 to TRBJ2-7; no firm D call. This CDR3 spans 13 amino acids. Trimming shortened V by 5 bases and J by 2 bases, and 10 bases separated the two germline ends. Germline V gene data show CDR1 as LNHDA and CDR2 as SQIVND (reference sequence). DNA for the CDR3: TGTGCCAGTAGTGTCGACATCGCCTACGAGCAGTACTTC. Translated, it gives CASSVDIAYEQYF. Full variable domain (rest looked up from reference TRBV19 and TRBJ2-7): DGGITQSPKYLFRKEGQNVTLSCEQNLNHDAMYWYRQDPGQGLRLIYYSQIVNDFQKGDIAEGYSVSREKKESFPLTVTSAQKNPTAFYLCASSVDIAYEQYFGPGTRLTVT.

The chain links TRBV27 to TRBJ1-1; D is possibly TRBD1 (6 bases). The length of the CDR3 is 13 residues. Germline lookup yields CDR1 MNHEY and CDR2 SMNVEV (reference sequence). Trimming removed 3 bases from V and 5 bases from J, with 10 bases in between. CDR3 nucleotide sequence: TGTGCCAGCAGTTTTGGCAGGGGAACTGAAGCTTTCTTT. Its protein is CASSFGRGTEAFF.